A single sample is the source of the 29 T cell receptor beta chains below, sequenced in a study of metastatic and nonmetastatic thyroid tumors. MiXCR re-clonotyped the PCR reads for TCRdb. The table shows 30,000 to 35,000 clones, with approximately 16% occurring only once. The entire patient cohort was treatment-naive prior to thyroid surgery. Sequences were obtained from blood. The source of these receptors is a female donor with papillary thyroid cancer or a benign thyroid nodule (not recorded which). Some clones in this sample may be carry-over from other donors' samples.

This clone was seen a handful of times. Other DNA sequences within the sample encode an identical CDR3. V is TRBV28 and J is TRBJ2-6, with 7 positions matching TRBD2. Trimming at V came to 11 bases and at J to 7 bases, leaving 14 bases not matched to a gene. CDR1 and CDR2 (germline): MDHEN, SYDVKM. The CDR3 loop spans 15 amino acids. CDR3 protein: CAASRGGSGANVLTF. As DNA, the CDR3 is TGTGCCGCTTCCCGGGGCGGGAGTGGTGCCAACGTCCTGACTTTC.

Many counts were recorded for this clone. Other DNA sequences from this sample encode an identical CDR3 as well. The CDR3 region has the DNA TGTGCCAGCAGCTTCGGACTAGCGGGAGGTATGTTTCACGAGCAGTACTTC. It specifies CASSFGLAGGMFHEQYF. The rearrangement joins TRBV5-6 to TRBJ2-7, with 14 bases that match TRBD2. This CDR3 contains 17 residues. The junction had 9 bases not matched to a gene; V was cut back by 2 bases and J by 5 bases. Germline assignment: CDR1 SGHDT and CDR2 YYEEEE.

On this clone: The junction does not match germline at one end; this may be a read error. J is TRBJ2-7 and V is TRBV6-1, with D possibly matching TRBD1 (5 bases). Germline assignment: CDR1 MNHNS and CDR2 SASEGT. The length of the CDR3 is 15 residues. CDR3 protein: CAISEGTGEAYEQYF. CDR3 nucleotides: TGTGCCATCAGTGAAGGTACAGGTGAAGCCTACGAGCAGTACTTC.

The chain employs TRBV9 and TRBJ2-7; TRBD2 aligns across 13 bases. This CDR3 is built from 17 residues. Per germline, CDR1 SGDLS and CDR2 YYNGEE. V trimming: 4 bases; J trimming: 12 bases; junction bases outside the gene matches: 19. CDR3 sequence (DNA): TGTGCCAGCAGCCCTCAATGGGGTGGACTAGCGGGAGTTAGTATGTACTTC. Translation gives CASSPQWGGLAGVSMYF.

This clone was seen at least ten times. This sequence joins TRBV15 and TRBJ1-1; the D is unclear. The V gene's germline CDR1 is LNHNV and CDR2 YYDKDF (reference sequence). This CDR3 contains 15 residues. Trimming shortened V by 1 base and J by 3 bases, and 12 bases separated the two germline ends. The CDR3: CATSRGSGGYTEAFF. DNA of the CDR3: TGTGCCACCAGCAGAGGATCGGGTGGTTACACTGAAGCTTTCTTT.

This clone was seen repeatedly, ten times or more. The chain recombines TRBV10-2 with TRBJ2-7; TRBD1 might be the D (5 bases). Germline CDR1 is WSHSY and CDR2 is SAAADI. This CDR3 is built from 14 residues. Trimming removed 0 bases from V and 3 bases from J, with 9 bases in between. The CDR3 DNA sequence: TGCGCCAGCAGTGAGTCAGGGGCCCTCTACGAGCAGTACTTC. Its translation is CASSESGALYEQYF.

This clone was counted at least ten times. The chain couples TRBV28 to TRBJ1-2; no clear D gene. Trimming removed 7 bases at V and 4 bases at J, with 10 bases between. There are 12 residues in the CDR3. Germline assignment: CDR1 MDHEN and CDR2 SYDVKM. The CDR3 here is CASNKQPYGYTF. The CDR3 DNA sequence: TGTGCCAGCAACAAGCAACCCTATGGCTACACCTTC.

This clone has at least ten counts. J is TRBJ1-2 and V is TRBV15; no firm D call. Germline V gene sequence: CDR1 LNHNV, CDR2 YYDKDF (reference sequence). The CDR3 has 16 residues. Trimming shortened V by 2 bases and J by 1 base, and 14 bases separated the two germline ends. Written as DNA, the CDR3 is TGTGCCACCAGCAGATCTTCTAAGTCAAGTAACTATGGCTACACCTTC. Its translation is CATSRSSKSSNYGYTF.

The V gene is TRBV20-1, the J gene TRBJ1-6; D ambiguous. The CDR3 loop spans 16 amino acids. V was shortened by 1 base and J by 0 bases, with 10 bases between the two germline ends. The germline V gene has CDR1 DFQATT and CDR2 SNEGSKA (reference sequence). The chain's CDR3 is CSARGHGSSYNSPLHF. The CDR3 region has the DNA TGCAGTGCTAGAGGGCATGGGAGCTCCTATAATTCACCCCTCCACTTT.

This clone appeared many times. The chain is built from TRBV6-1 and TRBJ2-7, with D possibly TRBD1 on 6 matching bases. Per the germline V gene, CDR1 is MNHNS and CDR2 is SASEGT. This CDR3 is built from 16 residues. Trimming removed 1 base at V and 0 bases at J, with 13 bases between. DNA for the CDR3: TGTGCCAGCAGTGAAGGTCCCCCAGGGGCCTCCTACGAGCAGTACTTC. This sequence encodes CASSEGPPGASYEQYF.

This clone came up many times. The chain has TRBV15 and TRBJ1-2; a possible D gene is TRBD1 (6 bases). This CDR3 is 15 amino acids long. Trimming cost V 3 bases and J 0 bases, with 11 bases left between them. The germline CDR1 and CDR2 sequences are LNHNV and YYDKDF (reference sequence). CDR3 bases: TGTGCCACCAGCAGCGGGGACATACCTAACTATGGCTACACCTTC. Translated, it gives CATSSGDIPNYGYTF.

This clone was counted at least ten times. This chain uses TRBV29-1 with TRBJ1-1; TRBD1 is a possible D gene (6 bases). This CDR3 is 16 amino acids long. V shed 4 bases and J shed 0 bases, with 18 bases lying between them. From germline, CDR1 is SQVTM and CDR2 ANQGSEA. CDR3 DNA sequence: TGCAGCGTTGCAGGTTCGGCAGGGGTAATGAACACTGAAGCTTTCTTT. It specifies CSVAGSAGVMNTEAFF. Full variable domain (rest looked up from reference TRBV29-1 and TRBJ1-1): SAVISQKPSRDICQRGTSLTIQCQVDSQVTMMFWYRQQPGQSLTLIATANQGSEATYESGFVIDKFPISRPNLTFSTLTVSNMSPEDSSIYLCSVAGSAGVMNTEAFFGQGTRLTVV.

This clone ranks as medium-sized (0.01 to 0.1%). This chain uses TRBV20-1 with TRBJ1-6; unclear D gene. V was cut by 5 bases and J by 6 bases, with 11 bases left in between. Looked up from germline, CDR1 is DFQATT and CDR2 is SNEGSKA (reference sequence). The CDR3 loop spans 13 amino acids. As DNA, the CDR3 is TGCAGTGCTCCTGTATCGAGTAATTCACCCCTCCACTTT. Residues: CSAPVSSNSPLHF.

This clone was detected a few times. Its ends do not fully match the called genes, so a read error is possible. This CDR3 reads CSVFTIGGTGELFF. DNA for the CDR3: TGCAGCGTTTTTACTATCGGGGGCACCGGGGAGCTTTTTTTT. This chain connects TRBV29-1 to TRBJ2-2, with D perhaps assigned TRBD1 or TRBD2 (6 bases each). CDR3 length: 14 residues. Germline CDR1 reads SQVTM; CDR2 reads ANQGSEA.

In its sample, this clone is medium-sized. The chain joins TRBV6-4 to TRBJ2-2; D gene uncertain. Trimming took 3 bases from V and 7 from J, leaving 6 bases between them. Germline values: CDR1 MRHNA, CDR2 SNTAGT. The CDR3 extends over 12 amino acids. The CDR3 protein is CASSEGNGELFF. CDR3 DNA: TGTGCCAGCAGTGAGGGGAACGGGGAGCTGTTTTTT.

This clone was seen just once. V usage is TRBV7-3 and J usage is TRBJ2-1; 8 nucleotides match TRBD2. With 5 bases clipped from V and 8 bases from J, the junction kept 5 bases outside the gene matches. The V gene's germline CDR1 is SGHTA and CDR2 FQGTGA. The CDR3 is made up of 13 amino acids. The CDR3 reads CASSPPTSDEQFF. CDR3 sequence (DNA): TGTGCCAGCAGCCCACCGACTAGCGATGAGCAGTTCTTC.

This clone came up many times. A much larger clone differs from this one at a single base, so this may be a read error. No conserved phenylalanine or tryptophan ends this CDR3, so it is likely a read error. The chain employs TRBV11-3 and TRBJ2-5; TRBD1 matches 8 bases. CDR1 and CDR2 (germline): SGHNT, YENEEA. Germline trimming cut 4 bases from V and 5 bases from J; bases unmatched to any gene: 6. The CDR3 length is 14 residues. CDR3 sequence: CASSYGQGFETQYL. The CDR3 DNA reads TGTGCCAGCAGCTATGGACAGGGCTTTGAGACCCAGTACCTC.

This clone was recorded many times. J is TRBJ1-2 and V is TRBV3-1; D not resolved. Trimming cost V 1 base and J 1 base, with 13 bases left between them. Germline V gene lookup returns CDR1 LGHDT and CDR2 YNNKEL (reference sequence). The CDR3 spans 16 residues. The CDR3 region is CASSQVPTQDNYGYTF. The CDR3 DNA reads as TGTGCCAGCAGCCAAGTCCCGACGCAAGATAACTATGGCTACACCTTC.

The rearrangement links TRBV18 to TRBJ2-3; a possible D gene is TRBD1 (6 bases). CDR3 length: 14 amino acids. Germline V CDR1 and CDR2: KGHSH, LQKENI. With 3 bases removed from V and 7 bases from J, the gap between germline ends came to 14 bases. CDR3: CASSPQGHTYTQYF. The CDR3 DNA reads as TGTGCCAGCTCACCTCAGGGACACACGTATACGCAGTATTTT.

This clone was recorded many times. The chain employs TRBV2 and TRBJ1-1; D is uncertain. V was pared by 2 bases and J by 2 bases, with 3 bases between. This CDR3 has 12 amino acids. Germline CDR1 and CDR2: SNHLY and FYNNEI. CDR3: CASSESNTEAFF. Written as DNA, the CDR3 is TGTGCCAGCAGTGAAAGCAACACTGAAGCTTTCTTT.

This clone was picked up many times. V gene TRBV7-3 combines with J gene TRBJ1-2; D not certain. The ends were cut back, 1 base at V and 8 bases at J, with 14 bases in the middle. CDR1 SGHTA and CDR2 FQGTGA come from the germline V gene. The CDR3 length is 14 residues. The CDR3 spells CASSLNGLGTGYTF. In DNA form, the CDR3 reads TGTGCCAGCAGCTTAAACGGCCTAGGTACCGGCTACACCTTC.

This clone was counted many times. The rearrangement uses TRBV7-9 and TRBJ2-1; D uncertain. V was shortened by 1 base and J by 7 bases, with 11 bases between the two germline ends. The germline V gene has CDR1 SEHNR and CDR2 FQNEAQ (reference sequence). The CDR3 covers 14 residues. DNA of the CDR3: TGTGCCAGCAGCTTAGGTAGTCCTCTAAATGAGCAGTTCTTC. Its translation is CASSLGSPLNEQFF.

The table lists this clone with many counts. The rearrangement joins TRBV7-9 to TRBJ2-3; TRBD2 aligns across 10 bases. The CDR3 totals 17 residues. Germline loops: CDR1 SEHNR, CDR2 FQNEAQ (reference sequence). With V trimmed by 4 bases and J by 4 bases, 11 bases remained unmatched. The CDR3 region has the DNA TGTGCCAGCAGCTCCGAACTAGCGGGAAACGAGGCAGATACGCAGTATTTT. Translating it yields CASSSELAGNEADTQYF.

This clone came up many times. This chain links TRBV5-8 with TRBJ2-1; 10 bases are a match to TRBD2. With V trimmed by 5 bases and J by 8 bases, 10 bases remained unmatched. This CDR3 has 15 amino acids. Looked up from germline, CDR1 is SGHTS and CDR2 is YDEGEE. The CDR3 region is CASRKFPSGSYEQFF. CDR3 nucleotide sequence: TGTGCCAGCAGAAAATTCCCTAGCGGGAGCTATGAGCAGTTCTTC.

This clone was found many times. The sample holds other DNA sequences that translate to the same CDR3. The V gene is TRBV14, the J gene TRBJ1-1; D remains unclear. V was shortened by 2 bases and J by 1 base, with 11 bases between the two germline ends. CDR3 length equals 15 residues. Germline V gene lookup returns CDR1 SGHDN and CDR2 FVKESK. DNA of the CDR3: TGTGCCAGCAGCCAACATCTGCAGGCGAACACTGAAGCTTTCTTT. Protein sequence: CASSQHLQANTEAFF.

This clone has more than one count but fewer than ten. Germline is not matched at one junction end, which may reflect a read error. This chain uses TRBV6-1 with TRBJ2-1; D might be TRBD2 (6 bases). This CDR3 contains 13 residues. Looked up from germline, CDR1 is MNHNS and CDR2 is SASEGT. The CDR3: CVSVVGGRNEQFF. CDR3 DNA: TGTGTCAGCGTCGTTGGAGGGCGTAATGAGCAGTTCTTC.

This clone was observed many times. V and J are TRBV11-2 and TRBJ2-5; TRBD1 agrees at 9 bases. The germline gives CDR1 SGHAT, CDR2 FQNNGV. CDR3 size: 17 residues. Trimming removed 0 bases from V and 4 bases from J; junction bases left unmatched: 9. The CDR3 region is CASSLDRGTGYRETQYF. In DNA, the CDR3 is TGTGCCAGCAGCTTAGATCGCGGGACAGGGTATCGAGAGACCCAGTACTTC.

This clone has ten or more counts. The V gene is TRBV19, the J gene TRBJ1-2; 9 positions match TRBD1. Losses at the gene ends were 3 bases for V and 5 bases for J; bases not matched to a gene: 7. The CDR3 loop spans 15 amino acids. Germline V gene sequence: CDR1 LNHDA, CDR2 SQIVND (reference sequence). The CDR3 is CASSMPKGQGYGYTF. The CDR3 DNA reads as TGTGCCAGTAGTATGCCAAAGGGACAGGGTTATGGCTACACCTTC.

This clone was counted many times. The J gene is TRBJ2-5, the V gene TRBV7-8, with TRBD2 as a possible D gene (5 bases). The germline gives CDR1 SGHVS, CDR2 FQNEAQ. The CDR3 runs 14 residues. The germline V and J ends were trimmed by 5 bases and 5 bases, with 15 bases remaining between them. CDR3 amino acids: CASSPGFTRETQYF. The CDR3 DNA is TGTGCCAGCAGCCCGGGGTTCACCAGGGAGACCCAGTACTTC.